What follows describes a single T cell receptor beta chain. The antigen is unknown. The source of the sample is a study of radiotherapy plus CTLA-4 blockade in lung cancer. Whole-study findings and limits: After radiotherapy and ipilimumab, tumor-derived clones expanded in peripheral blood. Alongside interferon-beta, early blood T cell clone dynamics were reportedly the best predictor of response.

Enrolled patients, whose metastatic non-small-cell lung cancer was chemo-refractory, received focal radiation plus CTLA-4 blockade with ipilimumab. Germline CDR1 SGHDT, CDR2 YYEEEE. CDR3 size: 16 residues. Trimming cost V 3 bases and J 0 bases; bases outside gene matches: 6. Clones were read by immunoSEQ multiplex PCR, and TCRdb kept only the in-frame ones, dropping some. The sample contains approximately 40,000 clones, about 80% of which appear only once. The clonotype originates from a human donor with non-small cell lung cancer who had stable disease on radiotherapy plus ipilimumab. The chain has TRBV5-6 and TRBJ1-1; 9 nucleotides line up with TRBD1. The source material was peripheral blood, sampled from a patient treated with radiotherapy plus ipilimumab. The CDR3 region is CASSSGWDRVNTEAFF. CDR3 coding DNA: TGTGCCAGCAGCTCCGGATGGGACAGGGTGAACACTGAAGCTTTCTTT.